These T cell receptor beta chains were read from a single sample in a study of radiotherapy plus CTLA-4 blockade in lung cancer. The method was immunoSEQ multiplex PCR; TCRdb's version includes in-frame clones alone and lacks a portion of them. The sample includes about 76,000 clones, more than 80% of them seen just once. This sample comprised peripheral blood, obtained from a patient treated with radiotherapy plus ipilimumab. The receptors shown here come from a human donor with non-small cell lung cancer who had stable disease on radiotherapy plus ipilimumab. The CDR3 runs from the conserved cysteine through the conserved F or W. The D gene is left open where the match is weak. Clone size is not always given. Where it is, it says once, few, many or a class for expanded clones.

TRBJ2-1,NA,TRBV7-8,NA,TGTGCCAGCAGCCTACCAGTGGTGGAGCAGTTCTTC,CASSLPVVEQFF
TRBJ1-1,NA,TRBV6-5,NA,TGTGCCAGCCGTCGACACCAGAACACTGAAGCTTTCTTT,CASRRHQNTEAFF
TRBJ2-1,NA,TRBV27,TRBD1,TGTGCCAGCAGACCAGACAGGGACGTATACAATGAGCAGTTCTTC,CASRPDRDVYNEQFF
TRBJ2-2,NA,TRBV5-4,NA,TGTGCCAGTAGTTACAAAATTCATAACACCGGGGAGCTGTTTTTT,CASSYKIHNTGELFF
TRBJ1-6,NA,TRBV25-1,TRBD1,TGTGCCAGCAGTGGCCCGACAGGGGGCATTGCACCCCTCCACTTT,CASSGPTGGIAPLHF
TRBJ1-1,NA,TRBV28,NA,TGTGCCAGCAGCTCCCCAGGGGCGGCGAACACTGAAGCTTTCTTT,CASSSPGAANTEAFF
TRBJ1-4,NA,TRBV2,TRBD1,TGCGCCAGCAGTGAAAACAGGGGAGCTAATGAAAAACTGTTTTTT,CASSENRGANEKLFF
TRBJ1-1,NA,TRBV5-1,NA,TGCGCCAGCAGAAGAGGAGACATGGACACTGAAGCTTTCTTT,CASRRGDMDTEAFF
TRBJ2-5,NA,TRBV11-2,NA,TGTGCCAGCAGCTCCGCCCTGCGGTTTGAGACCCAGTACTTC,CASSSALRFETQYF
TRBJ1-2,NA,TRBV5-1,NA,TGCGCCAGCAGCTTGGCCTCATCCAGGGTGGGTGGCTACACCTTC,CASSLASSRVGGYTF
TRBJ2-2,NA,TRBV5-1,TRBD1,TGCGCCAGCAGGCTGGGACAGGGTTTCACCGGGGAGCTGTTTTTT,CASRLGQGFTGELFF
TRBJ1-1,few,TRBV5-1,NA,TGCGCCAGCAGCTTAATGGGGGGGACTGAAGCTTTCTTT,CASSLMGGTEAFF
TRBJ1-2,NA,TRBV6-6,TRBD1,TGTGCCAGCAGTCCTACCACTACAGGGGGCGCTGGCTACACCTTC,CASSPTTTGGAGYTF
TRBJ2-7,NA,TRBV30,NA,TGTGCCTGGACCCCCAGGAGGAACGGCTACGAGCAGTACTTC,CAWTPRRNGYEQYF
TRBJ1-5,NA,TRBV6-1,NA,TGTGCCAGCAGTGCCTTGATTAGCAATCAGCCCCAGCATTTT,CASSALISNQPQHF
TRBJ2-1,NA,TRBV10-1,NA,TGCGCCAGCAGTGAGTCCGGGACGGACTCCTACAATGAGCAGTTCTTC,CASSESGTDSYNEQFF
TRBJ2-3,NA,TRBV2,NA,TGTGCCAGCAGTGAACGCAGCGGCTCCACAGATACGCAGTATTTT,CASSERSGSTDTQYF